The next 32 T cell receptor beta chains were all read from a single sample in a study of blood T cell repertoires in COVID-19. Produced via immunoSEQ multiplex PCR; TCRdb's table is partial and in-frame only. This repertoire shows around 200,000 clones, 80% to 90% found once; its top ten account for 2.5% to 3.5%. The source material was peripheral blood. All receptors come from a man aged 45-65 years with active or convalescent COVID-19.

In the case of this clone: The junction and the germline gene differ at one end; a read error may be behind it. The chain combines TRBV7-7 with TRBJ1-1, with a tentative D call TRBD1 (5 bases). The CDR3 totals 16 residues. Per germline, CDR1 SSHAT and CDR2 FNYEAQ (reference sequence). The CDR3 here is CASSLELRAGGTEAFF. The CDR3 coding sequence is TGTGCTAGCAGCTTAGAATTGAGAGCCGGGGGCACTGAAGCTTTCTTT.

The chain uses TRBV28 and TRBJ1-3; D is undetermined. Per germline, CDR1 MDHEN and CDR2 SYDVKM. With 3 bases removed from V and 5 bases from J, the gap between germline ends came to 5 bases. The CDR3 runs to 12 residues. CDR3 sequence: CASSLTRNTIYF. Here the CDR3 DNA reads TGTGCCAGCAGTTTGACTCGAAACACCATATATTTT.

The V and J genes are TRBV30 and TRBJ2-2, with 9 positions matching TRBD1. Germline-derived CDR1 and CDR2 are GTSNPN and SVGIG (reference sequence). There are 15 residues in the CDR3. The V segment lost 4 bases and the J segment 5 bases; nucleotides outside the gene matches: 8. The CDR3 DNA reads TGTGCCTGGACACCCGGACAGGGGTTAACCGGGGAGCTGTTTTTT. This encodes CAWTPGQGLTGELFF.

For the CDR3, the DNA is TGTGCCAGCAGTCGGTCTAGCGGGAACCTTAGGTACGAGCAGTACTTC. Amino acid sequence: CASSRSSGNLRYEQYF. This chain uses TRBV28 with TRBJ2-7, with 9 bases identical to TRBD2. The CDR3 covers 16 residues. The V gene end was trimmed by 5 bases and the J gene end by 4 bases; junction bases not matched to a gene: 12. Germline V gives CDR1 MDHEN, CDR2 SYDVKM.

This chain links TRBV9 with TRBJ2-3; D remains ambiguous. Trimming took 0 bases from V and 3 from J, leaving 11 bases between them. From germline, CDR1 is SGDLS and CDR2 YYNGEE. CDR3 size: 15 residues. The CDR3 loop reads CASSVAAIRTDTQYF. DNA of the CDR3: TGTGCCAGCAGCGTAGCTGCGATACGGACAGATACGCAGTATTTT.

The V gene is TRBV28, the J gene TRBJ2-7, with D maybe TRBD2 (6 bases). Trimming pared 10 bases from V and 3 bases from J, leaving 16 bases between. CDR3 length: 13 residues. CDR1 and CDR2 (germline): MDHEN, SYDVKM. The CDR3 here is CAISGAGGYEQYF. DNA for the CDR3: TGTGCCATCTCCGGGGCCGGGGGCTACGAGCAGTACTTC. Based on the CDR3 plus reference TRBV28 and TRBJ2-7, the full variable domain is DVKVTQSSRYLVKRTGEKVFLECVQDMDHENMFWYRQDPGLGLRLIYFSYDVKMKEKGDIPEGYSVSREKKERFSLILESASTNQTSMYLCAISGAGGYEQYFGPGTRLTVT.

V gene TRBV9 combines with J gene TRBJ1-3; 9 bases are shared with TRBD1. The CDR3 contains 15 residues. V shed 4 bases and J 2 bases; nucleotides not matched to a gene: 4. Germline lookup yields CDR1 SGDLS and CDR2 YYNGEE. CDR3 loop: CASSRGQGAGNTIYF. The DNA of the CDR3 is TGTGCCAGCAGCCGGGGACAGGGAGCTGGAAACACCATATATTTT.

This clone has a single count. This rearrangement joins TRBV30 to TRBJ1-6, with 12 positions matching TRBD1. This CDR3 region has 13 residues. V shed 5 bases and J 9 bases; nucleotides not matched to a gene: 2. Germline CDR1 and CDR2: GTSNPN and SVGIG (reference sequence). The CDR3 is CAWGTGGGSPLHF. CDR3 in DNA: TGTGCCTGGGGGACAGGGGGCGGTTCACCCCTCCACTTT.

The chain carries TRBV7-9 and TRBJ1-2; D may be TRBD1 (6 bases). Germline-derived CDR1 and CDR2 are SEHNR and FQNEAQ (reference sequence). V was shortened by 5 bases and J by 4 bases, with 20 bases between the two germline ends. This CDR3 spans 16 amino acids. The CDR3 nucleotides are TGTGCCAGCAGCCTAAGAGAGCAGGGGCTTTCCTATGGCTACACCTTC. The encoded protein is CASSLREQGLSYGYTF.

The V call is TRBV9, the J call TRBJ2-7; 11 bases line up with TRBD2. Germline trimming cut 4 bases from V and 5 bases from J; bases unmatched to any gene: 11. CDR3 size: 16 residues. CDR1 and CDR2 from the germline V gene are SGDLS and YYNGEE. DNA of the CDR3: TGTGCCAGCAGCCCCACGACACTAGCGGGAGTCCACGAGCAGTACTTC. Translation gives CASSPTTLAGVHEQYF.

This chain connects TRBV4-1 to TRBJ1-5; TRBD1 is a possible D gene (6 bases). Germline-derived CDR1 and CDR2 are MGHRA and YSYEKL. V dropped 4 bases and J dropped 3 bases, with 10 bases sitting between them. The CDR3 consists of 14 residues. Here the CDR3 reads CASSRWTVNQPQHF. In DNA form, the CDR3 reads TGCGCCAGCAGCCGGTGGACAGTCAATCAGCCCCAGCATTTT.

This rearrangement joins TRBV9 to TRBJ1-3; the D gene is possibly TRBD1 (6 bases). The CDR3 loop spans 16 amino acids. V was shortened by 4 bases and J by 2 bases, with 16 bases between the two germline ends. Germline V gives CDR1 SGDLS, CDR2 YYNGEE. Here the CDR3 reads CASSPHMQGTGNTIYF. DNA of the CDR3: TGTGCCAGCAGCCCTCACATGCAGGGGACTGGAAACACCATATATTTT.

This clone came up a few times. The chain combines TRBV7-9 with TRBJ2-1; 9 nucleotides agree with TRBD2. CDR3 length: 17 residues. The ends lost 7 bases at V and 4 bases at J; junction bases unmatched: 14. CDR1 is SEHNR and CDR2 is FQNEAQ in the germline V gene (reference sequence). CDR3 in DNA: TGTGCCAGCACTCCCCCGCGGGCGGGAGGGCCATACAATGAGCAGTTCTTC. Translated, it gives CASTPPRAGGPYNEQFF. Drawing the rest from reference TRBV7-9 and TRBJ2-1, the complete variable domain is DTGVSQNPRHKITKRGQNVTFRCDPISEHNRLYWYRQTLGQGPEFLTYFQNEAQLEKSRLLSDRFSAERPKGSFSTLEIQRTEQGDSAMYLCASTPPRAGGPYNEQFFGPGTRLTVL.

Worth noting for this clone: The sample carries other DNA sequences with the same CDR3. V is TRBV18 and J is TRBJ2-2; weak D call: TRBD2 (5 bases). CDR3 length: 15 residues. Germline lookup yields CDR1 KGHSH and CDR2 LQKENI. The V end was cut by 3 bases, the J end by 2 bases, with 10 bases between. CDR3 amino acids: CASSPAGRNTGELFF. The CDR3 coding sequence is TGTGCCAGCTCACCGGCGGGCAGAAACACCGGGGAGCTGTTTTTT.

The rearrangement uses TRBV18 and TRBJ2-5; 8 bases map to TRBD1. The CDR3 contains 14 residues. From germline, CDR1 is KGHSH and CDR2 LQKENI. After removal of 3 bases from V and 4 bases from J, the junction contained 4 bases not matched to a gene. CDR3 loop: CASSPGRGRETQYF. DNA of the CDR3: TGTGCCAGCTCACCTGGCAGGGGGCGAGAGACCCAGTACTTC.

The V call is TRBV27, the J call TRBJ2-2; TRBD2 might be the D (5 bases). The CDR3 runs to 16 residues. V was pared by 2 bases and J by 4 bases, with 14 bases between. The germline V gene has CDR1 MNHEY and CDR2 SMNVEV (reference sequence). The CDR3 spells CASSLITSLFTGELFF. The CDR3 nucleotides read TGTGCCAGCAGTTTAATCACTAGTTTGTTCACCGGGGAGCTGTTTTTT.

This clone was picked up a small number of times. DNA of the CDR3: TGCGCCAGCAGTTCGACAGGCCACGAGCAGTACTTC. Its protein product is CASSSTGHEQYF. This chain links TRBV10-1 with TRBJ2-7; D perhaps matches TRBD1 (6 bases). Per the germline V gene, CDR1 is WNHNN and CDR2 is SYGVQD (reference sequence). Trimming shortened V by 5 bases and J by 5 bases, and 10 bases separated the two germline ends. CDR3 length: 12 residues.

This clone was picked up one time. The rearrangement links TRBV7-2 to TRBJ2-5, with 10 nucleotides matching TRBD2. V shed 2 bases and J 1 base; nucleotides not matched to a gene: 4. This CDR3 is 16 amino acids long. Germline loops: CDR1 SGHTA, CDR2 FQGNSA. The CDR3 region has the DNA TGTGCCAGCAGCTTAACTAGCGGGGCATTCCAAGAGACCCAGTACTTC. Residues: CASSLTSGAFQETQYF.

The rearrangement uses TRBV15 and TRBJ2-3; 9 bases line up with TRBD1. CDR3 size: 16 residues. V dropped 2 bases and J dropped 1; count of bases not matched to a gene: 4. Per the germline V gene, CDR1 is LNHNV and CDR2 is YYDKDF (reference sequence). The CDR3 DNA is TGTGCCACCAGCAGACTGGACAGGGGCCGCACAGATACGCAGTATTTT. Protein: CATSRLDRGRTDTQYF.

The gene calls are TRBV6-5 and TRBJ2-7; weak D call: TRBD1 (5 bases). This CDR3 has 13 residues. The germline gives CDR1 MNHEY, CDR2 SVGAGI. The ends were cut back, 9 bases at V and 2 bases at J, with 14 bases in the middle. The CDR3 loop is CASGASATYEQYF. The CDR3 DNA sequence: TGTGCCAGTGGGGCGAGCGCCACCTACGAGCAGTACTTC.

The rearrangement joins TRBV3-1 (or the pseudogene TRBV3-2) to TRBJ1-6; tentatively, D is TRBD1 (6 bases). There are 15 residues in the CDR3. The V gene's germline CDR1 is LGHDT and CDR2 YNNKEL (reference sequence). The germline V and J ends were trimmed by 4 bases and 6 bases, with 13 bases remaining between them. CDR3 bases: TGTGCCAGCAGCCCACAGGGTAGGAGTAATTCACCCCTCCACTTT. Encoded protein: CASSPQGRSNSPLHF.

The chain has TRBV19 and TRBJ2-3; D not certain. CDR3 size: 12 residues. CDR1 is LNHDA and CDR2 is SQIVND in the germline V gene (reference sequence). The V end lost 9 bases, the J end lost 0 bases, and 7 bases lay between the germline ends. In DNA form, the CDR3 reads TGTGCCAGCGCCTATAGCACAGATACGCAGTATTTT. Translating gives CASAYSTDTQYF.

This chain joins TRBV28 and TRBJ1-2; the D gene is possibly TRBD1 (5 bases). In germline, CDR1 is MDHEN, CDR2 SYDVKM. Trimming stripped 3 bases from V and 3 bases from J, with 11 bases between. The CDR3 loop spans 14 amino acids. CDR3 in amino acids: CASSLTARDYGYTF. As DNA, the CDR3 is TGTGCCAGCAGTTTGACAGCCCGCGACTATGGCTACACCTTC.

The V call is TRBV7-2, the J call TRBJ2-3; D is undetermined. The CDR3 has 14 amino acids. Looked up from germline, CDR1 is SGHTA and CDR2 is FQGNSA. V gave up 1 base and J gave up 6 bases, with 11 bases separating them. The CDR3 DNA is TGTGCCAGCAGCTTAGGGCAGTTTCTGGATACGCAGTATTTT. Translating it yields CASSLGQFLDTQYF.

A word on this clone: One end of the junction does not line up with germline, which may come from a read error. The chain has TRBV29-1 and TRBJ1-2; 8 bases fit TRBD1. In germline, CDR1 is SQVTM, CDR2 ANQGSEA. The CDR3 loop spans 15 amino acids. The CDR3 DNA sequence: TGCAGCGTCGAAGGACAGGGCCAAGCTAACTATGGCTACACCTTC. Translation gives CSVEGQGQANYGYTF.

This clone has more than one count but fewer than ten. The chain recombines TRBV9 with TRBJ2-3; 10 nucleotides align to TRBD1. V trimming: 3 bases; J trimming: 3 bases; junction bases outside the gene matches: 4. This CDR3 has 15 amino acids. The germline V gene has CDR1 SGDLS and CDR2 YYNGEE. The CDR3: CASSGDRGRTDTQYF. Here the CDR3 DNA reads TGTGCCAGCAGCGGCGACAGGGGGCGGACAGATACGCAGTATTTT.

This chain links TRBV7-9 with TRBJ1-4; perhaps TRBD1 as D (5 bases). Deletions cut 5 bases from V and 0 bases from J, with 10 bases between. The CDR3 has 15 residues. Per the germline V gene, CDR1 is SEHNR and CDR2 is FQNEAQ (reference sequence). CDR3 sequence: CASSQGGTTNEKLFF. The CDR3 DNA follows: TGTGCCAGCAGCCAGGGCGGGACAACTAATGAAAAACTGTTTTTT.

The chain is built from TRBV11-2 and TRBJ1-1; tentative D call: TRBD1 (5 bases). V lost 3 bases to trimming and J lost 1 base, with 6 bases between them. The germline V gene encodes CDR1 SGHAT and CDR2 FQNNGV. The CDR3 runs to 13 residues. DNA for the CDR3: TGTGCCAGCAGCTTGCAGGGGAACACTGAAGCTTTCTTT. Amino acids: CASSLQGNTEAFF.

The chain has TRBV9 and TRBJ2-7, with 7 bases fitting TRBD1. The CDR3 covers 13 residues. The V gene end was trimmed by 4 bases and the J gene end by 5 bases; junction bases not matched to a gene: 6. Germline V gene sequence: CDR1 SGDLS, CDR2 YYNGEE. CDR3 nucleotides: TGTGCCAGCAGCTTATGGACAGGAGACGAGCAGTACTTC. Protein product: CASSLWTGDEQYF.

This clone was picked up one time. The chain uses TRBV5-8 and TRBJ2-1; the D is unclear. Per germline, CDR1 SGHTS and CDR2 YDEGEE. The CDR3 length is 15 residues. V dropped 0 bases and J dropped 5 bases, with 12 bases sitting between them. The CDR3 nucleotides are TGTGCCAGCAGCTTGGCCCTACCTCCTAACAATGAGCAGTTCTTC. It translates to CASSLALPPNNEQFF.

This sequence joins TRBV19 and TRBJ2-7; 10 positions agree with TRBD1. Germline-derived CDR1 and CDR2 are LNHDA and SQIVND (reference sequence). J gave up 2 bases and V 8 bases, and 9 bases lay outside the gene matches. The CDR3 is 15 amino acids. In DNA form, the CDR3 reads TGTGCCAGTCGCAGGATCGGGACAGGGGCCTACGAGCAGTACTTC. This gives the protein CASRRIGTGAYEQYF. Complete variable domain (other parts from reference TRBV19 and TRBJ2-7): DGGITQSPKYLFRKEGQNVTLSCEQNLNHDAMYWYRQDPGQGLRLIYYSQIVNDFQKGDIAEGYSVSREKKESFPLTVTSAQKNPTAFYLCASRRIGTGAYEQYFGPGTRLTVT.

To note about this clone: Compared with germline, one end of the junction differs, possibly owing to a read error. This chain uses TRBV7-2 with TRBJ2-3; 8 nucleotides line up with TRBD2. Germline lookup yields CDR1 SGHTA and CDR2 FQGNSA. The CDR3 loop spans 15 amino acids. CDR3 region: CASSPASGLTDTQYF. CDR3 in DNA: TGTGCCAGCAGCCCCGCTAGCGGGCTTACAGATACACAGTATTTT.